These T cell receptor beta chains were read from a single sample in a study of coeliac disease. Using immunoSEQ multiplex PCR, the repertoire was profiled, and TCRdb retains in-frame clones only, with some absent. The sample has roughly 1,600 clones; around 64% are singletons. Material for sequencing was intraepithelial lymphocytes from the gut. These receptors all come from a woman aged 50 to 65 with celiac disease on a gluten-free diet. Each CDR3 is given with its conserved first and last residue. Each record gives: D gene, clone size, J gene, V gene, CDR3 DNA, CDR3 protein. D genes are given only for firm matches. The size of a clone is reported for some rows only, either as once, few or many, or as a class for expanded clones.

D gene: TRBD2; clone size: .; J gene: TRBJ2-3; V gene: TRBV19; CDR3 DNA: TGTGCCAGTAGTAGAGTACGTTGGGAGGGAAAGTACACAGATACGCAGTATTTT; CDR3 protein: CASSRVRWEGKYTDTQYF
D gene: .; clone size: .; J gene: TRBJ2-7; V gene: TRBV4-1; CDR3 DNA: TGCGCCAGCAGCCAGGGTGGACAGCCCTCCTACGAGCAGTACTTC; CDR3 protein: CASSQGGQPSYEQYF
D gene: TRBD1; clone size: .; J gene: TRBJ1-2; V gene: TRBV27; CDR3 DNA: TGTGCCAGCAGTTTTCGTTTCAGGGGGCGTTTCGGCTACACCTTC; CDR3 protein: CASSFRFRGRFGYTF
D gene: .; clone size: few; J gene: TRBJ2-5; V gene: TRBV6-1; CDR3 DNA: TGTGCCAGCACGGTAATGGCAGGGCGTTCGGAGACCCAGTACTTC; CDR3 protein: CASTVMAGRSETQYF
D gene: .; clone size: .; J gene: TRBJ2-1; V gene: TRBV6-6; CDR3 DNA: TGTGCCAGCAGTTACTCGAGGGTGTACAATGAGCAGTTCTTC; CDR3 protein: CASSYSRVYNEQFF
D gene: .; clone size: .; J gene: TRBJ2-5; V gene: TRBV5-8; CDR3 DNA: TGTGCCAGCAGCCAGGGGTGGGGCAGGAGGCAAGAGACCCAGTACTTC; CDR3 protein: CASSQGWGRRQETQYF
D gene: .; clone size: few; J gene: TRBJ2-2; V gene: TRBV21-1; CDR3 DNA: TGTGCCAGCAGCAAAGAAAAGAACCTGGCGGAGAACACCGGGGAGCTGTTTTTT; CDR3 protein: CASSKEKNLAENTGELFF
D gene: TRBD1; clone size: few; J gene: TRBJ1-1; V gene: TRBV18; CDR3 DNA: TGTGCCAGCTCACCACACTGGACAGGGGATTATTTAGACACTGAAGCTTTCTTT; CDR3 protein: CASSPHWTGDYLDTEAFF
D gene: TRBD1; clone size: .; J gene: TRBJ2-3; V gene: TRBV5-1; CDR3 DNA: TGCGCCAGCAGCTTGGTGACAGGGGGGTTGACAGATACGCAGTATTTT; CDR3 protein: CASSLVTGGLTDTQYF
D gene: TRBD2; clone size: .; J gene: TRBJ2-1; V gene: TRBV19; CDR3 DNA: TGTGCCAGTAGTATACGGGGGGGGGCTCTCAATGAGCAGTTCTTC; CDR3 protein: CASSIRGGALNEQFF
D gene: TRBD2; clone size: .; J gene: TRBJ2-7; V gene: TRBV27; CDR3 DNA: TGTGCCAGCAGAGTTGGGGGCGGGGGGGCGGGTGAGCAGTACTTC; CDR3 protein: CASRVGGGGAGEQYF
D gene: TRBD1; clone size: once; J gene: TRBJ2-5; V gene: TRBV18; CDR3 DNA: TGTGCCAGCTCACCAACGACAGGGGGGTTAGAGACCCAGTACTTC; CDR3 protein: CASSPTTGGLETQYF
D gene: .; clone size: .; J gene: TRBJ2-5; V gene: TRBV30; CDR3 DNA: TGTGCCTGGGGGGGGGAGACCCAGTACTTC; CDR3 protein: CAWGGETQYF
D gene: TRBD1; clone size: few; J gene: TRBJ1-5; V gene: TRBV7-2; CDR3 DNA: TGTGCCAGCAGCCGGACAGGAAATCAGCCCCAGCATTTT; CDR3 protein: CASSRTGNQPQHF
D gene: TRBD1; clone size: large; J gene: TRBJ1-1; V gene: TRBV7-8; CDR3 DNA: TGTGCCAGCAGCTTAGCCCGGGACAGGATCTTGAACACTGAAGCTTTCTTT; CDR3 protein: CASSLARDRILNTEAFF
D gene: .; clone size: .; J gene: TRBJ2-7; V gene: TRBV11-2; CDR3 DNA: TGTGCCAGCAGCCTAAGGGGTGAGGGGGCCTACGAGCAGTACTTC; CDR3 protein: CASSLRGEGAYEQYF
D gene: TRBD1; clone size: .; J gene: TRBJ1-2; V gene: TRBV10-3; CDR3 DNA: TGTGCCATCAGCACAGGGGGCGACTATGGCTACACCTTC; CDR3 protein: CAISTGGDYGYTF
D gene: .; clone size: .; J gene: TRBJ2-1; V gene: TRBV6-1; CDR3 DNA: TGTGCCAGCACCCAGGGCTATGAGCAGTTCTTC; CDR3 protein: CASTQGYEQFF
D gene: TRBD1; clone size: .; J gene: TRBJ1-1; V gene: TRBV6-1; CDR3 DNA: TGTGCCAGCAGTGCCTACGTACAGGGGTGGAACACTGAAGCTTTCTTT; CDR3 protein: CASSAYVQGWNTEAFF
D gene: TRBD1; clone size: .; J gene: TRBJ2-1; V gene: TRBV29-1; CDR3 DNA: TGCAGCGTTTTTCGACAGGGGGCGAGTGAGCAGTTCTTC; CDR3 protein: CSVFRQGASEQFF
D gene: .; clone size: .; J gene: TRBJ1-2; V gene: TRBV6-1; CDR3 DNA: TGTGCCAGCAGTTATGGAGGAACTAACTATGGCTACACCTTC; CDR3 protein: CASSYGGTNYGYTF
D gene: TRBD1; clone size: .; J gene: TRBJ1-2; V gene: TRBV18; CDR3 DNA: TGTGCCAGCTCACCAAGCTCCGACAGGGAATCTTACTACACCTTC; CDR3 protein: CASSPSSDRESYYTF
D gene: TRBD2; clone size: few; J gene: TRBJ2-7; V gene: TRBV4-3; CDR3 DNA: TGCGCCAGCAGCTACTCCCGGGACTACTCCTACGAGCAGTACTTC; CDR3 protein: CASSYSRDYSYEQYF
D gene: TRBD1; clone size: few; J gene: TRBJ1-2; V gene: TRBV5-1; CDR3 DNA: TGCGCCAGCAGCCCGCAGGGGGCCGGTGGCTACACCTTC; CDR3 protein: CASSPQGAGGYTF
D gene: TRBD1; clone size: .; J gene: TRBJ2-7; V gene: TRBV5-1; CDR3 DNA: TGCGCCAGCAGCTGGGGGACAGGGAACGACGAGCAGTACTTC; CDR3 protein: CASSWGTGNDEQYF
D gene: .; clone size: .; J gene: TRBJ2-3; V gene: TRBV5-5; CDR3 DNA: TGTGCCAGCAGCCCACCGAATGACAGGCCAACCCCCACAGATACGCAGTATTTT; CDR3 protein: CASSPPNDRPTPTDTQYF
D gene: TRBD1; clone size: .; J gene: TRBJ2-2; V gene: TRBV19; CDR3 DNA: TGTGCCAGTAGTATAGTAATAGGGACAGTCACCGGGGAGCTGTTTTTT; CDR3 protein: CASSIVIGTVTGELFF
D gene: .; clone size: .; J gene: TRBJ2-7; V gene: TRBV27; CDR3 DNA: TGTGCCAGCAGGGAAGGACAGACAGCCTACGAGCAGTACTTC; CDR3 protein: CASREGQTAYEQYF
D gene: TRBD2; clone size: .; J gene: TRBJ2-2; V gene: TRBV18; CDR3 DNA: TGTGCCAGCTCACTTACTAGCGGGGGCTACACCGGGGAGCTGTTTTTT; CDR3 protein: CASSLTSGGYTGELFF
D gene: TRBD1; clone size: .; J gene: TRBJ2-5; V gene: TRBV5-4; CDR3 DNA: TGTGCCAGCAGCTCGGACCTACAGGGGATGGAGACCCAGTACTTC; CDR3 protein: CASSSDLQGMETQYF
D gene: .; clone size: .; J gene: TRBJ2-1; V gene: TRBV5-1; CDR3 DNA: TGCGCCAGCAGCTTGGAAGGGGACTCCTACAATGAGCAGTTCTTC; CDR3 protein: CASSLEGDSYNEQFF
D gene: .; clone size: .; J gene: TRBJ1-2; V gene: TRBV2; CDR3 DNA: TGTGCCAGCAGTATACTTCCGGGACTCTATGGCTACACCTTC; CDR3 protein: CASSILPGLYGYTF
D gene: .; clone size: .; J gene: TRBJ2-7; V gene: TRBV28; CDR3 DNA: TGTGCCAGCAGTAGCTACGGGCGGGGGCAGAGGGAGCAGTACTTC; CDR3 protein: CASSSYGRGQREQYF
D gene: .; clone size: .; J gene: TRBJ1-1; V gene: TRBV23-1; CDR3 DNA: TGCGCCAGCAGTCAAAGGTTAATGGGTGGGGGCCCGAACACTGAAGCTTTCTTT; CDR3 protein: CASSQRLMGGGPNTEAFF
D gene: .; clone size: .; J gene: TRBJ2-7; V gene: TRBV5-8; CDR3 DNA: TGTGCCAGCAGCTTTGGTAGCTCCTACGAGCAGTACTTC; CDR3 protein: CASSFGSSYEQYF
D gene: TRBD1; clone size: large; J gene: TRBJ1-2; V gene: TRBV4-1; CDR3 DNA: TGCGCCAGCAGCCAATCCGGGACAGGGAACTATGGCTACACCTTC; CDR3 protein: CASSQSGTGNYGYTF
D gene: .; clone size: .; J gene: TRBJ2-7; V gene: TRBV7-9; CDR3 DNA: TGTGCCAGCAGCCATTCGCAGGCCGAGCAGTACTTC; CDR3 protein: CASSHSQAEQYF
D gene: .; clone size: .; J gene: TRBJ2-5; V gene: TRBV10-3; CDR3 DNA: TGTGCCATCATAGGTCCCGCAGGGAACCAAGAGACCCAGTACTTC; CDR3 protein: CAIIGPAGNQETQYF
D gene: .; clone size: .; J gene: TRBJ1-4; V gene: TRBV5-1; CDR3 DNA: TGCGCCAGCAGCTTGATGGCAGTTTCGTGGAGTGAAAAACTGTTTTTT; CDR3 protein: CASSLMAVSWSEKLFF
D gene: .; clone size: .; J gene: TRBJ2-7; V gene: TRBV10-3; CDR3 DNA: TGTGCCATCAGTGACCCCAGGGGCTCCGAGCAGTACTTC; CDR3 protein: CAISDPRGSEQYF
D gene: .; clone size: .; J gene: TRBJ1-1; V gene: TRBV9; CDR3 DNA: TGTGCCAGCAGCGTTGGCCCGGTGGGCGGGTTAGCTGAAGCTTTCTTT; CDR3 protein: CASSVGPVGGLAEAFF
D gene: .; clone size: large; J gene: TRBJ1-2; V gene: TRBV27; CDR3 DNA: TGTGCCAGCAGTTTACGGGGCCAGGGAGGCGGCTACACCTTC; CDR3 protein: CASSLRGQGGGYTF
D gene: TRBD1; clone size: once; J gene: TRBJ1-2; V gene: TRBV2; CDR3 DNA: TGTGCCACAAGACAGGGGCTGGATCGACGGAATGGCTACACCTTC; CDR3 protein: CATRQGLDRRNGYTF
D gene: TRBD2; clone size: .; J gene: TRBJ2-1; V gene: TRBV28; CDR3 DNA: TGTGCCAGCAGTTTACGAGCGGGGGATCCCTACAATGAGCAGTTCTTC; CDR3 protein: CASSLRAGDPYNEQFF
D gene: .; clone size: .; J gene: TRBJ2-7; V gene: TRBV29-1; CDR3 DNA: TGCAGCGTTGAAGGACAGACAAGCTCCTACGAGCAGTACTTC; CDR3 protein: CSVEGQTSSYEQYF
D gene: .; clone size: .; J gene: TRBJ2-3; V gene: TRBV7-3; CDR3 DNA: TGTGCCAGCAGCTTAAATCCGGGGGGCGGCGCAGATACGCAGTATTTT; CDR3 protein: CASSLNPGGGADTQYF
D gene: TRBD1; clone size: .; J gene: TRBJ2-3; V gene: TRBV4-1; CDR3 DNA: TGCGCCAGCAGCCAAGTCTGGGGACAGAGCACAGATACGCAGTATTTT; CDR3 protein: CASSQVWGQSTDTQYF
D gene: .; clone size: once; J gene: TRBJ1-6; V gene: TRBV10-3; CDR3 DNA: TGTGCCACCCAGGGTACCATACGCAATTCACCCCTCCACTTT; CDR3 protein: CATQGTIRNSPLHF
D gene: .; clone size: .; J gene: TRBJ2-3; V gene: TRBV7-9; CDR3 DNA: TGTGCCAGCAGCTTACCCGTCCATACAGGCCCTAGCACAGATACGCAGTATTTT; CDR3 protein: CASSLPVHTGPSTDTQYF
D gene: .; clone size: .; J gene: TRBJ1-5; V gene: TRBV6-5; CDR3 DNA: TGTGCCAGCAGAACAGGAAATAGCAATCAGCCCCAGCATTTT; CDR3 protein: CASRTGNSNQPQHF
D gene: .; clone size: .; J gene: TRBJ2-7; V gene: TRBV28; CDR3 DNA: TGTGCCAGCAGTTTCACCGGGGAGACCTACGAGCAGTACTTC; CDR3 protein: CASSFTGETYEQYF
D gene: TRBD1; clone size: .; J gene: TRBJ1-6; V gene: TRBV30; CDR3 DNA: TGTGCCTGGAGCCAACAGGGGTATAATTCACCCCTCCACTTT; CDR3 protein: CAWSQQGYNSPLHF
D gene: .; clone size: .; J gene: TRBJ2-1; V gene: TRBV5-1; CDR3 DNA: TGCGCTAGCAAACGGGAACCCGGGTTGAACAATGAGCAGTTCTTC; CDR3 protein: CASKREPGLNNEQFF
D gene: .; clone size: .; J gene: TRBJ1-2; V gene: TRBV19; CDR3 DNA: TGTGCCAGTAGTACCGTGTTGGGGGGCTATGGCTACACCTTC; CDR3 protein: CASSTVLGGYGYTF
D gene: TRBD1; clone size: .; J gene: TRBJ2-2; V gene: TRBV18; CDR3 DNA: TGTGCCAGCTCACCAGCTCGGGACAGGGGTGACGGGGAGCTGTTTTTT; CDR3 protein: CASSPARDRGDGELFF
D gene: TRBD1; clone size: .; J gene: TRBJ2-7; V gene: TRBV18; CDR3 DNA: TGTGCCAGCTCACCACAACGGGACAGTTCCTACGAGCAGTACTTC; CDR3 protein: CASSPQRDSSYEQYF
D gene: TRBD1; clone size: .; J gene: TRBJ1-2; V gene: TRBV28; CDR3 DNA: TGTGCCAGCAGTCTCACCGGGACAGGGGTTGGGGGCTACACCTTC; CDR3 protein: CASSLTGTGVGGYTF
D gene: .; clone size: .; J gene: TRBJ2-7; V gene: TRBV5-1; CDR3 DNA: TGCGCCAGCAGCCCCCGGGGGGCAGACTACGAGCAGTACTTC; CDR3 protein: CASSPRGADYEQYF
D gene: .; clone size: .; J gene: TRBJ1-2; V gene: TRBV6-6; CDR3 DNA: TGTGCCAGCAGTTATGGAGGAACTAACTATGGCTACACCTTC; CDR3 protein: CASSYGGTNYGYTF
D gene: TRBD2; clone size: .; J gene: TRBJ2-1; V gene: TRBV11-3; CDR3 DNA: TGTGCCAGCAGCTTAAGGCCCTCTTCCGGCGGGGGGGCCTATGAGCAGTTCTTC; CDR3 protein: CASSLRPSSGGGAYEQFF